The rows below give T cell receptor beta chains drawn from one sample of a study of blood T cell repertoires in COVID-19. Profiling relied on immunoSEQ multiplex PCR, and the TCRdb table lists in-frame clones only, not all of them. This table holds approximately 260,000 clones, approximately 85% found once. Sequencing was done on a sample of peripheral blood. The receptors stem from a woman in her fifties or sixties with active or convalescent COVID-19. Both conserved end residues are part of each CDR3. A D gene is named only where the DNA matches it firmly. Some rows have no size entry. The others give once, few or many, or a class for an expanded clone.

j_gene,abundance,d_gene,v_gene,CDR3nt,CDR3aa
TRBJ2-7,once,NA,TRBV11-2,TGTGCCAGCAGCCCACAGGGTGGTATAGAGTACTTC,CASSPQGGIEYF
TRBJ2-3,once,NA,TRBV19,TGTGCCAGTAGTATAAGTTTGGCGGGCAAAGATACGCAGTATTTT,CASSISLAGKDTQYF
TRBJ1-2,NA,NA,TRBV7-9,TGTGCCAGCAGCTCTTCCCGCTTGGGCCCAAACTATGGCTACACCTTC,CASSSSRLGPNYGYTF
TRBJ1-1,NA,TRBD1,TRBV19,TGTGCCAGTAGTGGACAGGGAACCACTGAAGCTTTCTTT,CASSGQGTTEAFF
TRBJ1-2,NA,TRBD1,TRBV19,TGTGCCAGTAGTTCAAGGACAGGGAATAACTATGGCTACACCTTC,CASSSRTGNNYGYTF
TRBJ1-2,NA,NA,TRBV4-2,TGTGCCAGCAGCCAAGATCAAGGGGCAGGATATGGCTACACCTTC,CASSQDQGAGYGYTF
TRBJ1-1,NA,NA,TRBV7-8,TGTGCCAGCAGCCTAGGTGGGGGGGCTTCAGCTTTCTTT,CASSLGGGASAFF
TRBJ1-6,NA,NA,TRBV11-1,TGTGCCAGCAGCTTACGTGGAGGTAATTCACCCCTCCACTTT,CASSLRGGNSPLHF
TRBJ1-5,NA,NA,TRBV19,TGTGCCAGTAGTCCCGGGGAGGGTCAGCCCCAGCATTTT,CASSPGEGQPQHF
TRBJ2-7,NA,TRBD1,TRBV30,TGTGCCTGTAACACAGGGGGCGGCCACGAGCAGTACTTC,CACNTGGGHEQYF
TRBJ1-1,NA,TRBD1,TRBV19,TGTGCCAGTAGTCCCGTGGGCTTGGACAGGGGGCGAGCTTTCTTT,CASSPVGLDRGRAFF
TRBJ1-5,NA,TRBD1,TRBV29-1,TGCAGCGTTCTGTCGGGACAGTCGGTGGGGTTCCAAACTCCTTATAGCAATCAGCCCCAGCATTTT,CSVLSGQSVGFQTPYSNQPQHF
TRBJ1-1,NA,NA,TRBV6-6,TGTGCCAGCAGTTACTGGGGGGAGAACACTGAAGCTTTCTTT,CASSYWGENTEAFF
TRBJ1-1,once,NA,TRBV5-1,TGCGCCAGCAGCTTGGAGGGGACAGAAGCTTTCTTT,CASSLEGTEAFF
TRBJ1-2,NA,NA,TRBV30,TGTGCCTGGAGTGTTGGGGCCGGCTATGGCTACACCTTC,CAWSVGAGYGYTF